The clone carrying this TCR beta chain showed up many times. No antigen is known for it. This library used about 360 ng RNA and molecular barcoded adaptors spanning alpha/delta and beta/gamma chains. TCRdb processed the reads anew with MiXCR; each CDR3 protein has one entry. The repertoire holds 46,000 or so distinct CDR3 sequences, with roughly 20% as singletons. This CDR3 is 12 amino acids long. Germline assignment: CDR1 SEHNR and CDR2 FQNEAQ (reference sequence). V gave up 5 bases and J gave up 3 bases, with 7 bases separating them. This sample was taken from a study of read filtering for tumor transcriptome and immune sequencing. Study-level background: IR-seq gave about 3.5 to 10.27 million TCR reads per sample; RNA-seq gave roughly 80 to 1273.

Notes on the study in general: The CD138-negative fraction was mixed bone marrow immune cells, not pure T cells. Even smaller IR-seq throughput identified most shared clonotypes.

The J gene is TRBJ1-1, the V gene TRBV7-9; tentative D call: TRBD1 (5 bases). The sequenced sample consisted of a population of CD138-negative cells sorted from bone marrow. This receptor was obtained from a donor at least 40 years old with multiple myeloma. The chain's CDR3 is CASSRGDTEAFF. In DNA, the CDR3 is TGTGCCAGCAGCCGGGGGGACACTGAAGCTTTCTTT.